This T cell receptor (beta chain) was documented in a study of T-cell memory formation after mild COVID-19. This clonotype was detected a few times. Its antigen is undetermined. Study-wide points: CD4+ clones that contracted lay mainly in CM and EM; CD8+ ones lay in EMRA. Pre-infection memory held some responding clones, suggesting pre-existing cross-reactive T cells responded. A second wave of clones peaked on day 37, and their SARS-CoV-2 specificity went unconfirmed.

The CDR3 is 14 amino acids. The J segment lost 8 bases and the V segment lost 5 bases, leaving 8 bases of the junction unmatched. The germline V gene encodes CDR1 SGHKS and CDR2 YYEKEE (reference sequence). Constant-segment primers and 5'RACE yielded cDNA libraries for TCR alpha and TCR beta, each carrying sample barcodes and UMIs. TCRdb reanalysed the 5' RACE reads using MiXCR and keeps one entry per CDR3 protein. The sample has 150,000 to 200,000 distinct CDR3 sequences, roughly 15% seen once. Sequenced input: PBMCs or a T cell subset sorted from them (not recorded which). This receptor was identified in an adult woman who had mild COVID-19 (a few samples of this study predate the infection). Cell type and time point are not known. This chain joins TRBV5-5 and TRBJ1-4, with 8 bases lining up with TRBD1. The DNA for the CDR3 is TGTGCCAGCAGATATGACAGGGGCGGGGAAAAACTGTTTTTT. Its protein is CASRYDRGGEKLFF.